This TCR beta chain was sequenced during a study of identical twins. Study results and limitations: In monozygotic twins, models underestimated the sharing of out-of-frame TCR alpha.

Deletions cut 6 bases from V and 9 bases from J, with 5 bases between. The germline CDR1 and CDR2 sequences are MRHNA and SNTAGT. CDR3 length: 9 amino acids. Unique molecular identifiers were present on the cDNA, which also gained a universal primer site by template switching. TCRdb reanalysed the 5' RACE reads using MiXCR and keeps one entry per CDR3 protein. The table shows 1.5 million to 2 million distinct CDR3 sequences, with around 33% occurring only once. Note on this clonotype: Its antigen remains unknown.

The sequence was collected from a newborn girl in good health. Source material: cord blood. The rearrangement uses TRBV6-4 and TRBJ1-1; D not resolved. The DNA for the CDR3 is TGTGCCAGCAGGGACCAAGCTTTCTTT. Protein product: CASRDQAFF.